The sequence of this T cell receptor (beta chain) was determined in a study of shared clonotypes between healthy human individuals. Each sample came from a Caucasian adult donor living in Nashville, Tennessee. The V and J ends lost 2 bases and 1 base respectively, with 12 bases between them. Germline assignment: CDR1 SGHRS and CDR2 YFSETQ. The CDR3 consists of 15 residues. Measured with immunoSEQ multiplex PCR; TCRdb has only the in-frame clones, and not every one. The data contain roughly 2.4 million clones, about 94% of them seen just once; the ten biggest clones take up 0.1% to 0.15%. J is TRBJ2-5 and V is TRBV5-1; D might be TRBD1 (5 bases). What was sequenced was naive CD4+ T cells sorted from blood. The subset: CD45RA+ positively selected. The sequence came from a man aged 18 to 29 in good health. CDR3 amino acids: CASSLGASFQETQYF. CDR3 DNA: TGCGCCAGCAGCTTAGGGGCCAGTTTCCAAGAGACCCAGTACTTC. The full variable domain, its missing parts supplied by reference TRBV5-1 and TRBJ2-5, is KAGVTQTPRYLIKTRGQQVTLSCSPISGHRSVSWYQQTPGQGLQFLFEYFSETQRNKGNFPGRFSGRQFSNSRSEMNVSTLELGDSALYLCASSLGASFQETQYFGPGTRLLVL.